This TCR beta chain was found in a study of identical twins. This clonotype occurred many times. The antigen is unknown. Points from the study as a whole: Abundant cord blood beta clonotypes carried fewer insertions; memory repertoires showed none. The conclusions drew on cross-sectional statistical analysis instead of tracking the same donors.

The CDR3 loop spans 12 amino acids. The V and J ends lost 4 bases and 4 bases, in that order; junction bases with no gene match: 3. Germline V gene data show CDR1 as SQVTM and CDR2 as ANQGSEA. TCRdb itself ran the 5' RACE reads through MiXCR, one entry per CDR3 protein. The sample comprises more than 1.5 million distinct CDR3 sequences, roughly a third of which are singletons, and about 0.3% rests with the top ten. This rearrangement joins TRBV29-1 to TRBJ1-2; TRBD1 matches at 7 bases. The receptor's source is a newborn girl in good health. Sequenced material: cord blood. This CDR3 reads CSVVGTVYGYTF. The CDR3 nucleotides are TGCAGCGTTGTGGGGACAGTCTATGGCTACACCTTC.